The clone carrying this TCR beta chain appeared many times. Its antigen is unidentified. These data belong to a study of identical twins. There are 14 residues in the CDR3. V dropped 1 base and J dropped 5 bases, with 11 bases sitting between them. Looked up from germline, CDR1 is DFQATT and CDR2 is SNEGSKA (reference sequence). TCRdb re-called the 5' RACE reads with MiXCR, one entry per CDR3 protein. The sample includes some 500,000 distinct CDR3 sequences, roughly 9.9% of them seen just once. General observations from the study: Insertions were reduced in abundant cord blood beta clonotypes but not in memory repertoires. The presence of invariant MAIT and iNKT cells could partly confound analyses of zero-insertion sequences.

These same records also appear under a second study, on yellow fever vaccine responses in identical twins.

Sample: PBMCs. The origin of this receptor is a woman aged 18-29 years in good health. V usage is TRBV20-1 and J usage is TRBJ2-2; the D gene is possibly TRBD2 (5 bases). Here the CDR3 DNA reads TGCAGTGCTAGAGTCAGTTCGGGGACCGGGGAGCTGTTTTTT. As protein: CSARVSSGTGELFF.